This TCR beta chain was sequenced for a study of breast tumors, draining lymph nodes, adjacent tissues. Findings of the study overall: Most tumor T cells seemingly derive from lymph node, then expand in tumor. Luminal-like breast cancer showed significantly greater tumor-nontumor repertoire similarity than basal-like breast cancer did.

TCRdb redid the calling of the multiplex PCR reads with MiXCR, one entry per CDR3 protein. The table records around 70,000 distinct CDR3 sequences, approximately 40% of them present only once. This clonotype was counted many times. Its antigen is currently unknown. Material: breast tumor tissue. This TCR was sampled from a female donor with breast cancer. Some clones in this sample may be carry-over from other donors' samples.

The DNA of the CDR3 is TGTGCCATCAGTGACGACAGGGTGTTCGCAGAGACCCAGTACTTC. This translates into CAISDDRVFAETQYF. V and J are TRBV10-3 and TRBJ2-5, with TRBD1 matching 7 bases. CDR3 length equals 15 residues. Germline V gives CDR1 ENHRY, CDR2 SYGVKD. V was pared by 3 bases and J by 4 bases, with 8 bases of the junction left unmatched.